The 7 T cell receptor beta chains below come from one sample, sequenced in a study of CXCR3-negative and CXCR3-positive naive CD8 T cells. Study findings and constraints: The TRB CDR3s that CXCR3-positive naive cells carried were more hydrophobic than those of CXCR3-negative naive cells.

The antigens these receptors bind are not known. The study made its TRB cDNA libraries by 5' RACE, adding UMI labels. TCRdb reprocessed the 5' RACE reads; each CDR3 protein has one entry and no DNA is given. The table lists 130,000 to 150,000 distinct CDR3 sequences. The sample comprised naive CXCR3+ CD8+ T cells from blood. Subset specified: CD45RO-CCR7+CD27+CD95- naive CD8+ T cells expressing CXCR3 (TNR3+). All receptors derive from a human donor in good health. Some clones in this sample may be carry-over from other donors' samples.

The chain employs TRBV7-9 and TRBJ1-5; the D call of TRBD1 rests on TCRdb alone, since no DNA is present to check it. CDR1 is SEHNR and CDR2 is FQNEAQ in the germline V gene (reference sequence). There are 15 residues in the CDR3. The CDR3 spells CASSSAGTGDQPQHF.

V usage is TRBV6-5 and J usage is TRBJ2-7. CDR1 and CDR2 from the germline V gene are MNHEY and SVGAGI. The CDR3 covers 14 residues. The CDR3 reads CASSYEHLSYEQYF.

The rearrangement joins TRBV7-6 to TRBJ1-1; the D call from TCRdb, TRBD1, cannot be confirmed without DNA. The CDR3 is 15 amino acids. The V gene's germline CDR1 is SGHVS and CDR2 FNYEAQ. This CDR3 reads CASSPLDRVNTEAFF.

The rearrangement links TRBV4-2 to TRBJ1-5; lacking DNA, the TRBD1 call made by TCRdb goes unchecked. The germline V gene has CDR1 LGHNA and CDR2 YNFKEQ. The CDR3 is 16 amino acids. The CDR3 loop reads CASSQVGQGSNQPQHF.

V gene TRBV19 combines with J gene TRBJ1-5; the TRBD1 assignment by TCRdb is unverifiable without DNA. Germline CDR1 LNHDA, CDR2 SQIVND (reference sequence). This CDR3 contains 15 residues. This CDR3 reads CASSIRTGHNQPQHF.

This chain joins TRBV10-3 and TRBJ2-7; TCRdb returns TRBD2, unconfirmable since there is no DNA. CDR3 length: 12 amino acids. The V gene's germline CDR1 is ENHRY and CDR2 SYGVKD. This CDR3 reads CAIRAGGYEQYF.

The genes are TRBV5-5 and TRBJ2-3. The CDR3 spans 13 residues. Germline assignment: CDR1 SGHKS and CDR2 YYEKEE (reference sequence). The CDR3: CASSFRSLDTQYF.